The text below deals with one T cell receptor beta chain. The antigen is unknown. This entry is derived from a study of T cell responses to AZD1222 COVID-19 vaccine. General study results and limits: Dominant at 160-218 and 743-854, vaccine-associated CD4 TCRs also spanned spike. Scientists sampled the repertoires only once the peak T cell response had passed. Two doses of AZD1222 preceded a rise in Spike-specific TCR breadth and depth.

Trimming shortened V by 4 bases and J by 4 bases, and 6 bases separated the two germline ends. In germline, CDR1 is SGHRS, CDR2 YFSETQ. The CDR3 loop spans 13 amino acids. The method was immunoSEQ multiplex PCR; TCRdb's version includes in-frame clones alone and lacks a portion of them. The data contain about 86,000 clones, 60% to 80% of them seen just once; the ten biggest clones take up roughly 21%. Sample: peripheral blood, taken on day 0 of AZD1222 vaccination. The rearrangement links TRBV5-1 to TRBJ2-6, with D uncertain. The receptor was isolated from an adult in good health. CDR3 DNA sequence: TGCGCCAGCAGCCGGATCGGGGCCAACGTCCTGACTTTC. Protein sequence: CASSRIGANVLTF.